This entry lists 13 T cell receptor beta chains sequenced from one sample in a study of cytomegalovirus exposure and HLA in healthy donors. It was with 60 Vbeta and 13 Jbeta primers that the PCR ran. The data were produced by immunoSEQ multiplex PCR, yet TCRdb's version contains in-frame clones alone and is incomplete. In the table there are 190,000 or so clones, less than 90% of which are singletons. Sequenced: PBMCs. These TCRs come from a man in his fifties in good health and CMV-seronegative.

This rearrangement joins TRBV6-5 to TRBJ2-3; TRBD1 aligns across 9 bases. V shed 0 bases and J 5 bases; nucleotides not matched to a gene: 6. The CDR3 has 16 residues. Looked up from germline, CDR1 is MNHEY and CDR2 is SVGAGI. The CDR3 region is CASSYSGGTGIDTQYF. The CDR3 DNA reads as TGTGCCAGCAGTTACTCAGGTGGGACAGGGATAGATACGCAGTATTTT.

This chain joins TRBV9 and TRBJ1-1; D perhaps matches TRBD1 (6 bases). The germline V gene has CDR1 SGDLS and CDR2 YYNGEE. Trimming took off 1 base at V and 7 bases at J, with 11 bases between the two ends. The CDR3 spans 13 residues. The CDR3 DNA sequence: TGTGCCAGCAGCGTACGACTGACAGGTGAAGCTTTCTTT. This encodes CASSVRLTGEAFF.

The V call is TRBV15, the J call TRBJ2-5; TRBD2 might be the D (5 bases). The CDR3 extends over 13 amino acids. Germline assignment: CDR1 LNHNV and CDR2 YYDKDF (reference sequence). V was trimmed by 4 bases and J by 3 bases, leaving 9 bases between them. The CDR3 DNA sequence: TGTGCCACCAGCACCGAGGGCGAAGAGACCCAGTACTTC. This translates into CATSTEGEETQYF.

A single count supports this clone. The chain joins TRBV5-1 to TRBJ1-3; the match to TRBD1 covers 9 bases. V lost 0 bases and J lost 2; bases outside the gene matches: 3. Germline values: CDR1 SGHRS, CDR2 YFSETQ. The CDR3 totals 16 residues. CDR3 nucleotides: TGCGCCAGCAGCTTGGGGGGACAGGGAGCTGGAAACACCATATATTTT. Translated, it gives CASSLGGQGAGNTIYF.

This chain links TRBV7-9 with TRBJ2-7; 8 nucleotides align to TRBD1. The CDR3 sequence is 12 residues long. Germline CDR1 is SEHNR and CDR2 is FQNEAQ (reference sequence). J lost 10 bases, V lost 5 bases, and 7 bases had no gene match. The CDR3 DNA reads TGTGCCAGCAGCCCTCATGGGACAGGACAGTACTTC. It is translated as CASSPHGTGQYF.

This clone showed up just once. The V gene is TRBV27, the J gene TRBJ2-2, with 11 bases matching TRBD2. The V gene end was trimmed by 4 bases and the J gene end by 6 bases; junction bases not matched to a gene: 4. Germline V gene data show CDR1 as MNHEY and CDR2 as SMNVEV (reference sequence). There are 15 residues in the CDR3. The CDR3 loop is CASSSGTSGSGELFF. The DNA of the CDR3 is TGTGCCAGCAGTTCCGGGACTAGCGGATCCGGGGAGCTGTTTTTT.

This clone was picked up one time. The chain couples TRBV4-3 to TRBJ2-1; 8 nucleotides match TRBD1. The CDR3 contains 17 residues. Germline V CDR1 and CDR2: LGHNA, YSLEER. The junction had 15 bases not matched to a gene; V was cut back by 4 bases and J by 7 bases. In DNA, the CDR3 is TGCGCCAGCAGCCTACTAGGACAGGGTCGGAAGAATAATGAGCAGTTCTTC. This translates into CASSLLGQGRKNNEQFF.

The V gene is TRBV7-9, the J gene TRBJ1-1, with 9 bases aligning to TRBD1. Germline values: CDR1 SEHNR, CDR2 FQNEAQ (reference sequence). Trimming cost V 5 bases and J 0 bases; bases outside gene matches: 1. The CDR3 has 14 residues. The CDR3 nucleotides are TGTGCCAGCAGCCGACAGGGGGTGAACACTGAAGCTTTCTTT. As protein: CASSRQGVNTEAFF.

The chain uses TRBV10-3 and TRBJ2-1; 9 nucleotides agree with TRBD2. This CDR3 contains 13 residues. V shed 8 bases, J shed 12 bases, and the junction held 11 bases outside the gene matches. The V gene's germline CDR1 is ENHRY and CDR2 SYGVKD. The DNA of the CDR3 is TGTGCCATCGCTAGCGGGAATAATGAGGGGCAGTTCTTC. It is translated as CAIASGNNEGQFF.

V gene TRBV6-4 combines with J gene TRBJ1-1; D is possibly TRBD1 (6 bases). The CDR3 totals 13 residues. Trimming removed 4 bases from V and 8 bases from J, with 14 bases in between. Germline CDR1 and CDR2: MRHNA and SNTAGT. The CDR3 spells CASSALQGSEAFF. In DNA form, the CDR3 reads TGTGCCAGCAGTGCCCTACAGGGATCAGAAGCTTTCTTT.

The chain combines TRBV19 with TRBJ1-5, with TRBD1 matching 10 bases. The CDR3 totals 17 residues. Germline trimming cut 4 bases from V and 1 base from J; bases unmatched to any gene: 7. In germline, CDR1 is LNHDA, CDR2 SQIVND (reference sequence). Written as DNA, the CDR3 is TGTGCCAGTAGTACGCGGGACAGGGGAGCGAGCAATCAGCCCCAGCATTTT. Translation: CASSTRDRGASNQPQHF.

V is TRBV27 and J is TRBJ2-1; D is ambiguous. Looked up from germline, CDR1 is MNHEY and CDR2 is SMNVEV (reference sequence). V lost 4 bases, J lost 7 bases, and 11 bases lay in between. There are 13 residues in the CDR3. This CDR3 is CASSWPGRNEQFF. CDR3 bases: TGTGCCAGCAGTTGGCCAGGTAGGAATGAGCAGTTCTTC.

The J gene is TRBJ2-3, the V gene TRBV2; unclear D gene. The CDR3 covers 13 residues. Germline CDR1 and CDR2: SNHLY and FYNNEI. Trimming left V 1 base short and J 6 bases short, with 8 bases between. CDR3 region: CASSEESRDTQYF. The CDR3, as DNA: TGTGCCAGCAGTGAAGAGAGTCGGGATACGCAGTATTTT.